This TCR beta chain was identified in a study of response to subunit inactivated influenza vaccine. Study-level findings and limits: The authors suggested that few new T cells are recruited per seasonal influenza vaccination.

This clonotype was observed at least ten times. Antigen specificity is unknown. One entry per CDR3 protein, called by TCRdb with MiXCR from the RT-PCR reads. The sample has roughly 630,000 distinct CDR3 sequences; around 15% are singletons. CDR1 and CDR2 (germline): SGHRS, YFSETQ. This CDR3 comprises 14 residues. Trimming cost V 5 bases and J 4 bases; bases outside gene matches: 6. The specimen comprised PBMCs from blood, sampled around 15 days before vaccination. The chain employs TRBV5-1 and TRBJ2-5; TRBD2 agrees at 9 bases. The sequence was obtained from a man aged 45-60 years who received an inactivated influenza vaccine. CDR3 DNA sequence: TGCGCCAGCAGAGAGGCTAGCGGGGTAGAGACCCAGTACTTC. This encodes CASREASGVETQYF.